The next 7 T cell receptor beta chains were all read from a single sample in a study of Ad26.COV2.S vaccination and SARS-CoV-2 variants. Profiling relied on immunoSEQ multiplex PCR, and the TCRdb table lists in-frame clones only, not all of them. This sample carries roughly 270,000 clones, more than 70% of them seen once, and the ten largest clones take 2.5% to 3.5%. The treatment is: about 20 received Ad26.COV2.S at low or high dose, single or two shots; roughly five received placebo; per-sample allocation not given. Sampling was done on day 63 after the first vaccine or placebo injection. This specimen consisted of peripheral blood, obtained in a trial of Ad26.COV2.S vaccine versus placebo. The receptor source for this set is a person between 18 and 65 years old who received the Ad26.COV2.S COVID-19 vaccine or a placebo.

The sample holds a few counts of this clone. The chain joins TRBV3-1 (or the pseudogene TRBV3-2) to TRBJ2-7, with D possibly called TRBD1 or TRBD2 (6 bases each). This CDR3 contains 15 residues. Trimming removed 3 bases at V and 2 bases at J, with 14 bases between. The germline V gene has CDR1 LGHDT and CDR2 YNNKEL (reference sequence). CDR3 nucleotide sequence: TGTGCCAGCAGCCACCCGGGGGCACCCCCCTACGAGCAGTACTTC. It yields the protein CASSHPGAPPYEQYF.

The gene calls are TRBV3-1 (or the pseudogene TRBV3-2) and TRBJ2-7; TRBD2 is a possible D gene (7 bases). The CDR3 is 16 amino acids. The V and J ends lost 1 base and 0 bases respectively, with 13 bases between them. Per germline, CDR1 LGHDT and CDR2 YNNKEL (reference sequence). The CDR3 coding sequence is TGTGCCAGCAGCCAAGGTTTAGGGGGGGGCTCCTACGAGCAGTACTTC. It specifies CASSQGLGGGSYEQYF.

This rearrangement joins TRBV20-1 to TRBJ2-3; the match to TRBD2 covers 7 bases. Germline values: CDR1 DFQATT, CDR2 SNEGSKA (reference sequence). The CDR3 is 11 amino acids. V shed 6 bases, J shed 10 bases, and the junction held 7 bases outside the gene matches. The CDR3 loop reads CSAPWGGSQYF. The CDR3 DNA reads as TGCAGTGCCCCGTGGGGGGGTTCGCAGTATTTT.

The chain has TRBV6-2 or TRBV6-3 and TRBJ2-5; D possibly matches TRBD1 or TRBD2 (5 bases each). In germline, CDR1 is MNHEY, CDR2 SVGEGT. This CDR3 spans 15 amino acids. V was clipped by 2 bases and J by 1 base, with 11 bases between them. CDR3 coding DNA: TGTGCCAGCAGTTACGGTGGGACCGCCCAAGAGACCCAGTACTTC. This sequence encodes CASSYGGTAQETQYF.

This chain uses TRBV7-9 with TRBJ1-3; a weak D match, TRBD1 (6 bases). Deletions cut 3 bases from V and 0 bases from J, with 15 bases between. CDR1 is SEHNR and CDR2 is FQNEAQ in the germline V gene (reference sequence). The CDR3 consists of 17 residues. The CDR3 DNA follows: TGTGCCAGCAGCTTTAGTCCCAGGGACATCTCTGGAAACACCATATATTTT. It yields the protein CASSFSPRDISGNTIYF.

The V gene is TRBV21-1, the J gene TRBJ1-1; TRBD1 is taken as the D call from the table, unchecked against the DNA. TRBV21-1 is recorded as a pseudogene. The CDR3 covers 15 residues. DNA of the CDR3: TGTGCCAGCAGCAAATGGCAGGGGGTGAACACTGAAGCTTTCTTT. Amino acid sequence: CASSKWQGVNTEAFF.

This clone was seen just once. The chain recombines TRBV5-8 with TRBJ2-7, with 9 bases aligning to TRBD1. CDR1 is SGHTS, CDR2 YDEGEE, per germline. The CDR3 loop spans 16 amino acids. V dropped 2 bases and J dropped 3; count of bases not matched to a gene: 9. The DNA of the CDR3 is TGTGCCAGCAGCTTTCCCACCGGGACAGGGTACTACGAGCAGTACTTC. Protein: CASSFPTGTGYYEQYF.